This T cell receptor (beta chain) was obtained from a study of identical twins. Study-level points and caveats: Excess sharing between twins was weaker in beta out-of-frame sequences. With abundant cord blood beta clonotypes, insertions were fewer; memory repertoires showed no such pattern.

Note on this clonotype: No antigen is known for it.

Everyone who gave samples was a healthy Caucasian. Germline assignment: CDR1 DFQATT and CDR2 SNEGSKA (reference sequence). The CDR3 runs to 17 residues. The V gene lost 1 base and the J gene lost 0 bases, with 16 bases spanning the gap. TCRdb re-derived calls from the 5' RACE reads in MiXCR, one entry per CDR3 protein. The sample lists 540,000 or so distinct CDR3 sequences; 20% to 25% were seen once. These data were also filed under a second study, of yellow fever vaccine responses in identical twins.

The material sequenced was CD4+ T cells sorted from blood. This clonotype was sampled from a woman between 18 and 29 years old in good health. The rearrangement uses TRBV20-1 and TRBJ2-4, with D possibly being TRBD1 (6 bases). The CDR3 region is CSARGRTGLGAKNIQYF. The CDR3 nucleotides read TGCAGTGCTAGAGGAAGAACAGGGTTGGGAGCCAAAAACATTCAGTACTTC.